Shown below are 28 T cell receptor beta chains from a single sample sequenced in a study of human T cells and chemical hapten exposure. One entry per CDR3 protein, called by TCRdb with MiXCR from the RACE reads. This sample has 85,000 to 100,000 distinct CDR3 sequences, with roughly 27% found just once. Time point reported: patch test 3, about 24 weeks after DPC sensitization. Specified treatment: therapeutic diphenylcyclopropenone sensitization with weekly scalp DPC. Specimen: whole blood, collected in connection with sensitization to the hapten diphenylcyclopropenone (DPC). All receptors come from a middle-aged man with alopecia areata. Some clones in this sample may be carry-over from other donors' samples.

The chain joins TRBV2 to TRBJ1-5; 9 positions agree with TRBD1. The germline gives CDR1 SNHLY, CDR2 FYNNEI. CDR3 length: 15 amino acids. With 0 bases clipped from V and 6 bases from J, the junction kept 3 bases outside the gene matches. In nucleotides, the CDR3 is TGTGCCAGCAGTGAAGCAACAGGGGGCAGTCAGCCCCAGCATTTT. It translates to CASSEATGGSQPQHF.

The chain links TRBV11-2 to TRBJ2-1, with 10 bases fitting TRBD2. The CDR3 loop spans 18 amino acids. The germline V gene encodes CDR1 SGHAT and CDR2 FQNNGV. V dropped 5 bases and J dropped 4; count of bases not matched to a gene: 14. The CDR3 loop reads CASSPRARGLADYNEQFF. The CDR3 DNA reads TGTGCCAGCAGCCCCCGGGCGCGAGGACTAGCGGATTACAATGAGCAGTTCTTC.

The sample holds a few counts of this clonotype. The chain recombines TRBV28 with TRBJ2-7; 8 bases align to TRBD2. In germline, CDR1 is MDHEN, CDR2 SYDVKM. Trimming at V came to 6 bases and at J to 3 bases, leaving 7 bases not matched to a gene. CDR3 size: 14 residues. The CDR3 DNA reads TGTGCCAGCAGCGCAGCGGGAGACATCTACGAGCAGTACTTC. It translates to CASSAAGDIYEQYF.

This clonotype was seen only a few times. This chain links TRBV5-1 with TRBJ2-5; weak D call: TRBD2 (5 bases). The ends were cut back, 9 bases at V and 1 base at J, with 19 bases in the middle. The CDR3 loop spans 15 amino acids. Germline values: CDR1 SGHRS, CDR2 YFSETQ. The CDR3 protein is CATMSPSGGQETQYF. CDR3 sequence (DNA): TGCGCCACCATGTCCCCAAGCGGCGGCCAAGAGACCCAGTACTTC.

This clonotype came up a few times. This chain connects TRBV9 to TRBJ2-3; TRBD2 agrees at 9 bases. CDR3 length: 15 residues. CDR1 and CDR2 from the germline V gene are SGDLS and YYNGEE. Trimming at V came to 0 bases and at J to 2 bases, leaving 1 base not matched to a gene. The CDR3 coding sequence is TGTGCCAGCAGCGTAGGACTAGCGGCCACAGATACGCAGTATTTT. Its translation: CASSVGLAATDTQYF.

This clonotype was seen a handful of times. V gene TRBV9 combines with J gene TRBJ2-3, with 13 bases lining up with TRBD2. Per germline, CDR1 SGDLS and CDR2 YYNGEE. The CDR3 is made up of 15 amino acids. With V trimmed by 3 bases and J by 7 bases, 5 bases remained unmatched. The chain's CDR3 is CASSGTSGSSNTQYF. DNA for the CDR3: TGTGCCAGCAGCGGGACTAGCGGGAGTTCGAATACGCAGTATTTT.

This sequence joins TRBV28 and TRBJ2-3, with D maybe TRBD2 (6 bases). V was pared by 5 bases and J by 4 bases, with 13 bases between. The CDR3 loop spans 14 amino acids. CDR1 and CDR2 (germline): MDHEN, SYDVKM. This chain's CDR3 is CASSKAGRADTQYF. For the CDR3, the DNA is TGTGCCAGCAGTAAGGCGGGAAGGGCAGATACGCAGTATTTT.

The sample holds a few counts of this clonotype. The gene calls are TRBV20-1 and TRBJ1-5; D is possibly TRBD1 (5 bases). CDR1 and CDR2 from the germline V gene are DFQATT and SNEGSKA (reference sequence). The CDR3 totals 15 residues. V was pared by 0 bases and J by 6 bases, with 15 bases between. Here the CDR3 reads CSARDGSGLLQPQHF. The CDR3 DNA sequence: TGCAGTGCTAGAGATGGGTCAGGGCTTCTTCAGCCCCAGCATTTT.

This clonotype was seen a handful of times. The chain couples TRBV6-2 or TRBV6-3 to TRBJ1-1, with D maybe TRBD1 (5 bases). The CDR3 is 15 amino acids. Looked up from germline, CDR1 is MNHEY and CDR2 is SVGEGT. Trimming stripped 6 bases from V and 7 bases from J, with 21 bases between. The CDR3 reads CASSKLGQGGSEAFF. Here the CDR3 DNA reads TGTGCCAGCAGCAAGCTGGGGCAGGGCGGGAGTGAAGCTTTCTTT.

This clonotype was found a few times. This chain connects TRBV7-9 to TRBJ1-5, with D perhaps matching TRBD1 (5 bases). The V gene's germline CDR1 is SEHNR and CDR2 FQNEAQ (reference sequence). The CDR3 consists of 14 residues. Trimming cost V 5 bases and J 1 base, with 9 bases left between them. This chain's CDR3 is CASSGAGSNQPQHF. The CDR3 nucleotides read TGTGCCAGCAGCGGGGCAGGAAGCAATCAGCCCCAGCATTTT.

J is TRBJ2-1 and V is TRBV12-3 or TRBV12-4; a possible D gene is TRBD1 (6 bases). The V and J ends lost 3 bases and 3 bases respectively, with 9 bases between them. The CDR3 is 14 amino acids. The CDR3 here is CASSFGQFYNEQFF. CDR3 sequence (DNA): TGTGCCAGCAGTTTCGGACAGTTCTACAATGAGCAGTTCTTC.

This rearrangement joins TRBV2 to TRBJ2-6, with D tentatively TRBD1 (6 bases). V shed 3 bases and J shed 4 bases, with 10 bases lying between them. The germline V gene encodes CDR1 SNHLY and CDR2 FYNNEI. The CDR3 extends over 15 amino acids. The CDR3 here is CASSEGARGANVLTF. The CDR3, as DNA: TGTGCCAGCAGTGAGGGGGCCCGAGGGGCCAACGTCCTGACTTTC.

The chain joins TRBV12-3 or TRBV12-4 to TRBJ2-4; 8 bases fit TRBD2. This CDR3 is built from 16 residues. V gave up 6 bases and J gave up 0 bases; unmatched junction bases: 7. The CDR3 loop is CASRNLAGLAKNIQYF. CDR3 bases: TGTGCCAGCAGGAACCTAGCGGGCCTAGCCAAAAACATTCAGTACTTC.

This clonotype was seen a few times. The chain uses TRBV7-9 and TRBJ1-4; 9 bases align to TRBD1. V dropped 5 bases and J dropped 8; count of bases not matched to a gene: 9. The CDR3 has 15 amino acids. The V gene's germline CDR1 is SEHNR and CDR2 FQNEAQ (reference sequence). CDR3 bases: TGTGCCAGCAGCCCATTATTGGACAGGGGAGAAAAACTGTTTTTT. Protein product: CASSPLLDRGEKLFF.

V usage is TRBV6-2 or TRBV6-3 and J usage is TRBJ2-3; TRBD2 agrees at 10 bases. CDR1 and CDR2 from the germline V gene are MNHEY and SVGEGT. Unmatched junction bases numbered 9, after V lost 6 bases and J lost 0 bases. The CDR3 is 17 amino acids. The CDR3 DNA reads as TGTGCCAGCAGAATAGCGGGAGGCCCCACTAGCACAGATACGCAGTATTTT. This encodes CASRIAGGPTSTDTQYF.

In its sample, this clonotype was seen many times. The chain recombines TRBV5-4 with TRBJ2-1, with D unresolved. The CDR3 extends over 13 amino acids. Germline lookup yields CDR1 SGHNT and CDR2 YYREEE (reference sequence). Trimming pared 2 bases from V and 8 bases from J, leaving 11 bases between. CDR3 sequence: CASSLSSSDEQFF. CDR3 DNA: TGTGCCAGCAGCTTATCTAGTAGTGATGAGCAGTTCTTC.

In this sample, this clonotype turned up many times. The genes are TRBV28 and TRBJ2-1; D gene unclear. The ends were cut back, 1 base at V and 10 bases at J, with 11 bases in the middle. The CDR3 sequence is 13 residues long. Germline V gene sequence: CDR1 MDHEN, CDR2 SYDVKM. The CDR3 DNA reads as TGTGCCAGCAGTTTATTCCTCCTCGGGGAGCAGTTCTTC. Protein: CASSLFLLGEQFF.

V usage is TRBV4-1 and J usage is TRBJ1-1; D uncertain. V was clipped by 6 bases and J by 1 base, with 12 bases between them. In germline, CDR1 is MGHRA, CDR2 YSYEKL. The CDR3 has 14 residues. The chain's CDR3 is CASRGLLKNTEAFF. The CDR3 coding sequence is TGCGCCAGCAGGGGCCTATTAAAGAACACTGAAGCTTTCTTT.

CDR3 sequence reads: CASSQGAGRTGEQFF. In nucleotides, the CDR3 is TGTGCCAGCAGCCAAGGAGCGGGAAGGACCGGTGAGCAGTTCTTC. The J gene is TRBJ2-1, the V gene TRBV3-1; TRBD2 agrees at 7 bases. Trimming at V came to 1 base and at J to 9 bases, leaving 9 bases not matched to a gene. CDR3 length equals 15 residues. Germline V gives CDR1 LGHDT, CDR2 YNNKEL (reference sequence).

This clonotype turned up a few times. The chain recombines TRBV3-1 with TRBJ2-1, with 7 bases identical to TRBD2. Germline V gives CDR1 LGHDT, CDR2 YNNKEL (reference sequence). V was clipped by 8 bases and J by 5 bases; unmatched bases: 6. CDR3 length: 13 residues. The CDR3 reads CASSRDYNNEQFF. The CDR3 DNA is TGTGCCAGCTCCCGGGACTACAACAATGAGCAGTTCTTC.

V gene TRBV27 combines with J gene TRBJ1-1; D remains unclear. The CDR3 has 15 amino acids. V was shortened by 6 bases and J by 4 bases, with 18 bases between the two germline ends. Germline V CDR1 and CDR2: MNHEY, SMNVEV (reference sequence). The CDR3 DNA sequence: TGTGCCAGCAGAGGGCGGCAGACCCGTGGCACTGAAGCTTTCTTT. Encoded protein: CASRGRQTRGTEAFF.

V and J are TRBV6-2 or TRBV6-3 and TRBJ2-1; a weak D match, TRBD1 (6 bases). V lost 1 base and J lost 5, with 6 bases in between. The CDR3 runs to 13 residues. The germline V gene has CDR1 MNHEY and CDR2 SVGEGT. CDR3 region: CASSYYRDNEQFF. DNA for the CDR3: TGTGCCAGCAGTTACTACAGGGACAATGAGCAGTTCTTC.

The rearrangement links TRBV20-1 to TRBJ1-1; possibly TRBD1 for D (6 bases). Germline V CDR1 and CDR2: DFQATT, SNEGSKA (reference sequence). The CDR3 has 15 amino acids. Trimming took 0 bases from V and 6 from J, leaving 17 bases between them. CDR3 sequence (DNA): TGCAGTGCTAGAGATAGCCGGGGGCAGAGATCTGAAGCTTTCTTT. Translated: CSARDSRGQRSEAFF.

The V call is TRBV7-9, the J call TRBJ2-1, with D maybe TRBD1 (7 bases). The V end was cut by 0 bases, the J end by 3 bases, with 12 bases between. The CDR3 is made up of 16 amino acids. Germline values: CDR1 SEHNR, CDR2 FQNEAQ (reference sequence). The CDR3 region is CASSLAGQGGYNEQFF. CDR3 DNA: TGTGCCAGCAGCTTAGCGGGGCAGGGGGGCTACAATGAGCAGTTCTTC.

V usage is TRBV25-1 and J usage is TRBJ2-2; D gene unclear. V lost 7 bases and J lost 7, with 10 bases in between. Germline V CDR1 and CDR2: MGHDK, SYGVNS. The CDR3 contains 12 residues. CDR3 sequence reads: CASNYPGGELFF. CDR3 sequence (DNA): TGTGCCAGCAATTACCCGGGCGGGGAGCTGTTTTTT.

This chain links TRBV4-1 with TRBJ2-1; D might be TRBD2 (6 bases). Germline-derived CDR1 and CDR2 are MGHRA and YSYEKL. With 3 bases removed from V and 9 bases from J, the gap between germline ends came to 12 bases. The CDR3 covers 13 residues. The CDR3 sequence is CASSQERLVEQFF. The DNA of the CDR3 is TGCGCCAGCAGCCAGGAAAGACTAGTTGAGCAGTTCTTC.

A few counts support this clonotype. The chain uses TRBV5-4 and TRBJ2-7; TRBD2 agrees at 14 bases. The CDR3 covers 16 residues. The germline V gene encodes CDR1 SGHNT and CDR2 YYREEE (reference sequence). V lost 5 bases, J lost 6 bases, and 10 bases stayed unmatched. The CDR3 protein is CASRERDGLAGGEQYF. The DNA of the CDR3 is TGTGCCAGCAGAGAAAGGGACGGACTAGCGGGAGGCGAGCAGTACTTC.

The CDR3 region has the DNA TGCGCCAGCAACGTGGTGGGGTGCACAGATACGCAGTATTTT. As protein: CASNVVGCTDTQYF. The genes are TRBV5-1 and TRBJ2-3; D gene unclear. The V gene's germline CDR1 is SGHRS and CDR2 YFSETQ. There are 14 residues in the CDR3. The germline V and J ends were trimmed by 6 bases and 1 base, with 12 bases remaining between them.